Listed below are T cell receptor beta chains from one sample, sequenced in a study of T cell changes during pregnancy in multiple sclerosis. Sequencing used immunoSEQ multiplex PCR; TCRdb keeps in-frame clones, though not all of them. The table has 70,000 to 80,000 clones, more than 85% seen once. The sequences come from peripheral blood, collected before pregnancy. These receptors all come from a female donor with multiple sclerosis, enrolled in a pregnancy study. The CDR3 runs from the conserved cysteine through the conserved F or W. A D gene is named only where the DNA matches it firmly. Clone sizes are given selectively: once, few, many, or a class where the clone is expanded.

V gene: TRBV2; clone size: NA; J gene: TRBJ2-1; D gene: NA; CDR3 DNA: TGTGCCAGCAGCGCCGCGACACTGGGCAATGAGCAGTTCTTC; CDR3 protein: CASSAATLGNEQFF
V gene: TRBV6-5; clone size: NA; J gene: TRBJ2-6; D gene: NA; CDR3 DNA: TGTGCCAGCAGTTACTCAACACTATCTGGGGCCAACGTCCTGACTTTC; CDR3 protein: CASSYSTLSGANVLTF
V gene: TRBV5-4; clone size: NA; J gene: TRBJ2-6; D gene: NA; CDR3 DNA: TGTGCCAGCAGCTTGGAGCGGGCTGGGGCCAACGTCCTGACTTTC; CDR3 protein: CASSLERAGANVLTF
V gene: TRBV7-3; clone size: NA; J gene: TRBJ2-5; D gene: TRBD2; CDR3 DNA: TGTGCCAGCAGCTTAAACCCCCCTCTAGCGGGGGGAGAGACCCAGTACTTC; CDR3 protein: CASSLNPPLAGGETQYF
V gene: TRBV30; clone size: NA; J gene: TRBJ2-1; D gene: NA; CDR3 DNA: TGTGCCTGGAGTGTAGTCCTCACTGGTGGTGAGCAGTTCTTC; CDR3 protein: CAWSVVLTGGEQFF
V gene: TRBV7-9; clone size: NA; J gene: TRBJ1-4; D gene: TRBD1; CDR3 DNA: TGTGCCAGCAGCTCCAGAGGACAGGTTGGAGAAAAACTGTTTTTT; CDR3 protein: CASSSRGQVGEKLFF
V gene: TRBV28; clone size: NA; J gene: TRBJ2-7; D gene: TRBD1; CDR3 DNA: TGTGCCAGCAGGACGCCGGGACAGTCCTACGAGCAGTACTTC; CDR3 protein: CASRTPGQSYEQYF
V gene: TRBV28; clone size: NA; J gene: TRBJ1-1; D gene: NA; CDR3 DNA: TGTGCCAGCAGTCCCCCGGGGGGAACTGAAGCTTTCTTT; CDR3 protein: CASSPPGGTEAFF
V gene: TRBV27; clone size: once; J gene: TRBJ1-4; D gene: TRBD1; CDR3 DNA: TGTGCCAGCGGGACAGGGAGGAGGGAAAAACTGTTTTTT; CDR3 protein: CASGTGRREKLFF
V gene: TRBV5-6; clone size: NA; J gene: TRBJ2-1; D gene: TRBD2; CDR3 DNA: TGTGCCAGCAGCCCACTAGCGGGGGCGTACAATGAGCAGTTCTTC; CDR3 protein: CASSPLAGAYNEQFF
V gene: TRBV5-5; clone size: NA; J gene: TRBJ1-1; D gene: NA; CDR3 DNA: TGTGCCAGCAGCTTTATCCCAGGGGATAACACTGAAGCTTTCTTT; CDR3 protein: CASSFIPGDNTEAFF
V gene: TRBV7-6; clone size: NA; J gene: TRBJ2-2; D gene: NA; CDR3 DNA: TGTGCCAGCAAAGATTTTGGACAGCCCACCGGGGAGCTGTTTTTT; CDR3 protein: CASKDFGQPTGELFF
V gene: TRBV5-1; clone size: NA; J gene: TRBJ2-3; D gene: NA; CDR3 DNA: TGCGCCAGCAGCATCGGGACAAACACAGATACGCAGTATTTT; CDR3 protein: CASSIGTNTDTQYF
V gene: TRBV20-1; clone size: NA; J gene: TRBJ2-2; D gene: NA; CDR3 DNA: TGCAGTGCTAGTCCGGCCGGGGAGCTGTTTTTT; CDR3 protein: CSASPAGELFF
V gene: TRBV10-3; clone size: NA; J gene: TRBJ1-1; D gene: NA; CDR3 DNA: TGTGCCATCAGTGTTCGACAGAACACTGAAGCTTTCTTT; CDR3 protein: CAISVRQNTEAFF
V gene: TRBV5-4; clone size: few; J gene: TRBJ2-7; D gene: NA; CDR3 DNA: TGTGCCAGCAGCACAGGATACTACGAGCAGTACTTC; CDR3 protein: CASSTGYYEQYF
V gene: TRBV10-3; clone size: NA; J gene: TRBJ2-7; D gene: TRBD2; CDR3 DNA: TGTGCCATCAGCCCGGGACTAGCGGGCTACGAGCAGTACTTC; CDR3 protein: CAISPGLAGYEQYF
V gene: TRBV2; clone size: NA; J gene: TRBJ2-1; D gene: NA; CDR3 DNA: TGTGCCAGTAGATCGGGACTGGCTTCCTACAATGAGCAGTTCTTC; CDR3 protein: CASRSGLASYNEQFF
V gene: TRBV12-5; clone size: NA; J gene: TRBJ1-2; D gene: TRBD1; CDR3 DNA: TGTGCTAGTGGTTGGGGGCAGGGGGATGCCAACTATGGCTACACCTTC; CDR3 protein: CASGWGQGDANYGYTF
V gene: TRBV7-2; clone size: few; J gene: TRBJ2-7; D gene: NA; CDR3 DNA: TGTGCCAGCAGCTTAGATGGGGGAGGCTACGTGCAGTACTTC; CDR3 protein: CASSLDGGGYVQYF
V gene: TRBV19; clone size: NA; J gene: TRBJ1-1; D gene: NA; CDR3 DNA: TGTGCCAGTAGGTGGCAGAACACCGAAAACACTGAAGCTTTCTTT; CDR3 protein: CASRWQNTENTEAFF
V gene: TRBV5-1; clone size: NA; J gene: TRBJ1-1; D gene: TRBD1; CDR3 DNA: TGCGCCAGTGGCGGACAGGGAACGGTTCCGGCTTCGGAAGCTTTCTTT; CDR3 protein: CASGGQGTVPASEAFF
V gene: TRBV30; clone size: NA; J gene: TRBJ1-2; D gene: TRBD1; CDR3 DNA: TGTGCCTGGAACCCCTTCGACAGGGTCAACTATGGCTACACCTTC; CDR3 protein: CAWNPFDRVNYGYTF
V gene: TRBV9; clone size: NA; J gene: TRBJ1-2; D gene: NA; CDR3 DNA: TGTGCCAGCAGCGTAGTGGGGGCCGACTATGGCTACACCTTC; CDR3 protein: CASSVVGADYGYTF
V gene: TRBV19; clone size: NA; J gene: TRBJ1-5; D gene: NA; CDR3 DNA: TGTGCCAGTACGCGTGGCAATCAGCCCCAGCATTTT; CDR3 protein: CASTRGNQPQHF
V gene: TRBV21-1; clone size: NA; J gene: TRBJ2-5; D gene: NA; CDR3 DNA: TGTGCCCGGAGCGAAGGGACAGGGGGCCCGTACCAAGAGACCCAGTACTTC; CDR3 protein: CARSEGTGGPYQETQYF
V gene: TRBV10-1; clone size: NA; J gene: TRBJ1-1; D gene: NA; CDR3 DNA: TGCGCCAGCACCGTATTAAAAGGGGGTTTGAAATTTGGCACTGAAGCTTTCTTT; CDR3 protein: CASTVLKGGLKFGTEAFF
V gene: TRBV30; clone size: NA; J gene: TRBJ2-3; D gene: NA; CDR3 DNA: TGTGCCTGGAGTGGCAACAGGGTTAGGGACACGCAGTATTTT; CDR3 protein: CAWSGNRVRDTQYF
V gene: TRBV7-9; clone size: NA; J gene: TRBJ1-4; D gene: NA; CDR3 DNA: TGTGCCAGCAGCTCGTCAGGGGAGCTTGAAAAACTGTTTTTT; CDR3 protein: CASSSSGELEKLFF
V gene: TRBV30; clone size: NA; J gene: TRBJ2-1; D gene: TRBD1; CDR3 DNA: TGTGCCTGGAGTGGCCAGGGGGCCGGTGAGCAGTTCTTC; CDR3 protein: CAWSGQGAGEQFF
V gene: TRBV6-5; clone size: NA; J gene: TRBJ2-2; D gene: TRBD1; CDR3 DNA: TGTGCCAGCAGTTACGCCCTGACAGGGTTTATCGGGGAGCTGTTTTTT; CDR3 protein: CASSYALTGFIGELFF
V gene: TRBV27; clone size: NA; J gene: TRBJ1-5; D gene: NA; CDR3 DNA: TGTGCCAGCAGTCTAGGGACACCGAATCAGCCCCAGCATTTT; CDR3 protein: CASSLGTPNQPQHF
V gene: TRBV5-1; clone size: NA; J gene: TRBJ2-7; D gene: NA; CDR3 DNA: TGCGCCAGCGCCGGACCCTACGGGAGCTCCTACGAGCAGTACTTC; CDR3 protein: CASAGPYGSSYEQYF